The 14 T cell receptor beta chains in this list originate from one sample, sequenced in a study of neurological immune-mediated disorders. One entry per CDR3 protein, called by TCRdb with MiXCR from the 5' RACE reads. The sample carries about 50,000 distinct CDR3 sequences, about 9.4% recorded once. The sequenced sample consisted of PBMCs. All receptors derive from a man between 65 and 85 years old with HTLV-1-associated myelopathy (HAM/TSP).

The table lists this clonotype with many counts. The CDR3 sequence: CASSLQARSGNTIYF. In DNA, the CDR3 is TGCGCCAGCAGCTTGCAGGCCAGATCCGGAAACACCATATATTTT. The chain recombines TRBV5-1 with TRBJ1-3; no reliable D call. The CDR3 has 15 residues. Trimming stripped 1 base from V and 4 bases from J, with 12 bases between. Germline CDR1 and CDR2: SGHRS and YFSETQ.

This clonotype was seen repeatedly, ten times or more. The V and J genes are TRBV5-1 and TRBJ2-2; unclear D gene. Trimming shortened V by 2 bases and J by 6 bases, and 5 bases separated the two germline ends. Germline V gene sequence: CDR1 SGHRS, CDR2 YFSETQ. This CDR3 spans 12 amino acids. The CDR3 DNA sequence: TGCGCCAGCAGCTTCAACGCCGGGGAGCTGTTTTTT. Amino acids: CASSFNAGELFF.

This clonotype was seen ten or more times. The gene calls are TRBV2 and TRBJ1-1; the D gene is possibly TRBD1 (5 bases). The germline V gene has CDR1 SNHLY and CDR2 FYNNEI. The CDR3 has 13 residues. V dropped 4 bases and J dropped 2 bases, with 8 bases sitting between them. CDR3 in amino acids: CASSGQINTEAFF. CDR3 in DNA: TGTGCCAGCAGTGGACAGATAAACACTGAAGCTTTCTTT.

This clonotype occurred many times. The rearrangement uses TRBV5-1 and TRBJ2-5; TRBD1 is a possible D gene (5 bases). The CDR3 sequence is 13 residues long. V was trimmed by 4 bases and J by 1 base, leaving 8 bases between them. The germline V gene has CDR1 SGHRS and CDR2 YFSETQ. Written as DNA, the CDR3 is TGCGCCAGCAGCCTCCAGGGCCAAGAGACCCAGTACTTC. Translating it yields CASSLQGQETQYF.

This chain links TRBV24-1 with TRBJ2-3, with unresolved D. The CDR3 covers 13 residues. Trimming left V 4 bases short and J 3 bases short, with 7 bases between. CDR1 KGHDR and CDR2 SFDVKD come from the germline V gene. This chain's CDR3 is CATSEPNTDTQYF. The CDR3 DNA sequence: TGTGCCACCAGTGAGCCGAATACAGATACGCAGTATTTT.

This clonotype was observed a few times. A single base separates this from a much larger clone, so it may be a read error. The gene calls are TRBV20-1 and TRBJ1-5; D may be TRBD1 (5 bases). The J call may be incorrect, as the DNA end agrees better with TRBJ2-3. The CDR3 is 14 residues long. CDR1 is DFQATT and CDR2 is SNEGSKA in the germline V gene (reference sequence). The CDR3 loop reads CSALRIDSNQPQYF. The CDR3 coding sequence is TGCAGTGCCCTAAGGATTGACAGCAATCAGCCCCAGTATTTT.

This clonotype was counted at least ten times. CDR3 loop: CASSLVAGSEQYF. CDR3 coding DNA: TGCGCCAGCAGCTTGGTGGCGGGGTCCGAGCAGTACTTC. The chain recombines TRBV5-1 with TRBJ2-7, with D possibly matching TRBD2 (6 bases). V dropped 0 bases and J dropped 6 bases, with 10 bases sitting between them. CDR1 is SGHRS and CDR2 is YFSETQ in the germline V gene. The CDR3 runs 13 residues.

In its sample, this clonotype was seen many times. V and J are TRBV5-1 and TRBJ2-5, with D possibly being TRBD1 (7 bases). The CDR3 is 16 residues long. Trimming stripped 1 base from V and 3 bases from J, with 16 bases between. Germline CDR1 reads SGHRS; CDR2 reads YFSETQ. The CDR3 is CASSLYGGDRKETQYF. Written as DNA, the CDR3 is TGCGCCAGCAGCTTGTATGGCGGGGACAGAAAAGAGACCCAGTACTTC.

This clonotype has ten or more counts. The chain has TRBV12-3 or TRBV12-4 and TRBJ1-5; D is uncertain. Trimming shortened V by 2 bases and J by 6 bases, and 11 bases separated the two germline ends. This CDR3 has 14 residues. DNA of the CDR3: TGTGCCAGCAGTTTAAGGGATGTAGGTCAGCCCCAGCATTTT. Translating it yields CASSLRDVGQPQHF.

This clonotype was found many times. This rearrangement joins TRBV6-5 to TRBJ2-7; tentative D call: TRBD1 (7 bases). This CDR3 has 15 residues. Germline assignment: CDR1 MNHEY and CDR2 SVGAGI. Trimming took off 5 bases at V and 5 bases at J, with 19 bases between the two ends. This CDR3 is CASSLWWGRGDEQYF. CDR3 in DNA: TGTGCCAGCAGTCTCTGGTGGGGCAGGGGGGACGAGCAGTACTTC.

This clonotype was seen at least ten times. The chain is built from TRBV7-9 and TRBJ1-1, with a tentative D call TRBD1 (5 bases). The V gene lost 4 bases and the J gene lost 10 bases, with 16 bases spanning the gap. Germline V lookup: CDR1 SEHNR, CDR2 FQNEAQ (reference sequence). This CDR3 spans 13 amino acids. In nucleotides, the CDR3 is TGTGCCAGCAGCTCCTTTTCTTCTAGGGGAGCTTTCTTT. Its protein is CASSSFSSRGAFF.

This clonotype was counted at least ten times. The gene calls are TRBV7-2 and TRBJ2-1; D not certain. The V gene's germline CDR1 is SGHTA and CDR2 FQGNSA. The CDR3 is 13 amino acids. V lost 2 bases and J lost 5, with 7 bases in between. The chain's CDR3 is CASSLSLDNEQFF. The CDR3 coding sequence is TGTGCCAGCAGCTTATCCCTCGACAATGAGCAGTTCTTC.

This clonotype was counted ten times or more. The rearrangement uses TRBV5-5 and TRBJ2-2; tentative D call: TRBD2 (5 bases). Trimming took 1 base from V and 6 from J, leaving 13 bases between them. The CDR3 sequence is 15 residues long. From germline, CDR1 is SGHKS and CDR2 YYEKEE (reference sequence). The CDR3 here is CASSLSGRPPGELFF. The DNA for the CDR3 is TGTGCCAGCAGCTTGAGCGGTAGGCCCCCCGGGGAGCTGTTTTTT.

This clonotype was observed many times. The chain links TRBV11-1 to TRBJ2-5, with unresolved D. The germline V and J ends were trimmed by 5 bases and 4 bases, with 20 bases remaining between them. This CDR3 is 16 amino acids long. From germline, CDR1 is SGHAT and CDR2 FQDESV (reference sequence). The CDR3 nucleotides are TGTGCCAGCAGCCACCAAAGGACGGAGCATGGAGAGACCCAGTACTTC. It codes for CASSHQRTEHGETQYF.